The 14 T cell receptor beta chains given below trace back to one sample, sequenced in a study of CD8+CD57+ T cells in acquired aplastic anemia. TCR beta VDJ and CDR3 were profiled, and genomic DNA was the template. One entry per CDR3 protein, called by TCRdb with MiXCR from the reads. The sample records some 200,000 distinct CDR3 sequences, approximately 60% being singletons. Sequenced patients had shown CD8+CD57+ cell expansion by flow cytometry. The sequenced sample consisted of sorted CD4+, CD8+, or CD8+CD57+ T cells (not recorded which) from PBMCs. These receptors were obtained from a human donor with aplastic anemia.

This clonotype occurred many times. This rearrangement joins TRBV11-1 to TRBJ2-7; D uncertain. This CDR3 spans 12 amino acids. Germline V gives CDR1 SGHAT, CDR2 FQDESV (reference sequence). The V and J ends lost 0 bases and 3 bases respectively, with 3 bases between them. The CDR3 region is CASSLADYEQYF. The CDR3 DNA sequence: TGTGCCAGCAGCTTAGCGGACTACGAGCAGTACTTC.

DNA for the CDR3: TGTGCCAGCAGCGTGACAGGGGGGGCCAACGTCCTGACTTTC. Its translation is CASSVTGGANVLTF. V gene TRBV7-2 combines with J gene TRBJ2-6, with 7 bases matching TRBD1. The CDR3 extends over 14 amino acids. Germline assignment: CDR1 SGHTA and CDR2 FQGNSA. V was clipped by 5 bases and J by 4 bases; unmatched bases: 2.

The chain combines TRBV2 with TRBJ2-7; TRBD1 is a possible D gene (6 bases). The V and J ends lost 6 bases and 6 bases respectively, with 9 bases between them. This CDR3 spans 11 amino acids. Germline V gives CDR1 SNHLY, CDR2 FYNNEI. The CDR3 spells CASSTGFEQYF. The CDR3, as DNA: TGTGCCAGCAGCACAGGGTTCGAGCAGTACTTC.

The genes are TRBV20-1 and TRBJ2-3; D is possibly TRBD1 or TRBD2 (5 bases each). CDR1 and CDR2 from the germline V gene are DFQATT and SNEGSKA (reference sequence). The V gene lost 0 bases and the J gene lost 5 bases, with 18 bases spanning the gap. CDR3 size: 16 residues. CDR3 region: CSARDWGTGRLDTQYF. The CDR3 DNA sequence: TGCAGTGCTAGAGATTGGGGAACGGGGCGTTTAGATACGCAGTATTTT.

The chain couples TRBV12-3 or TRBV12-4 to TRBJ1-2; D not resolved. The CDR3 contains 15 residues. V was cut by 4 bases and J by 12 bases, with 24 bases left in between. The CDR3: CASSYLGGSVSGNTF. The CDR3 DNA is TGTGCCAGCAGTTACCTGGGAGGCAGTGTGAGTGGAAACACCTTC.

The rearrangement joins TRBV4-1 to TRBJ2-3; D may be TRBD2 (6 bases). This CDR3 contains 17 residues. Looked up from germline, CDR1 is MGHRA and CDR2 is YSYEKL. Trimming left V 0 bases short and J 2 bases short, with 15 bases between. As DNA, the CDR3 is TGCGCCAGCAGCCAAGATCTTCAGGCGGGAACCACAGATACGCAGTATTTT. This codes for CASSQDLQAGTTDTQYF.

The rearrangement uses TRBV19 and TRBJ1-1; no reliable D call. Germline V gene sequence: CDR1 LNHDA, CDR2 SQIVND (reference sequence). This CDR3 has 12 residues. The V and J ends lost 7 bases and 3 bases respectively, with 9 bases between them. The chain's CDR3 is CASTRRDTEAFF. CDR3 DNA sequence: TGTGCCAGTACCAGGAGGGACACTGAAGCTTTCTTT.

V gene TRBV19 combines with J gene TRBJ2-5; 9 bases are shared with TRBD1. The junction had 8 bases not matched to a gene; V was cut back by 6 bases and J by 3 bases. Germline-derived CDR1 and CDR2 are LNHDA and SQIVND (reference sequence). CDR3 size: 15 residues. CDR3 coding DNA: TGTGCCAGTAGGCCCCTGACAGGGGGAAAAGAGACCCAGTACTTC. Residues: CASRPLTGGKETQYF.

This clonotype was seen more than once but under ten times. The CDR3 region has the DNA TGTGCCAGCAGTACAGGGTTCCACGAGCAGTACTTC. Protein: CASSTGFHEQYF. The V and J genes are TRBV2 and TRBJ2-7; TRBD1 is a possible D gene (6 bases). This CDR3 is 12 amino acids long. V lost 5 bases, J lost 5 bases, and 10 bases lay in between. Germline V gives CDR1 SNHLY, CDR2 FYNNEI.

The CDR3 is CASSPDGSPYEQYF. CDR3 DNA: TGTGCCAGCAGCCCGGACGGAAGCCCCTACGAGCAGTACTTC. This chain links TRBV7-9 with TRBJ2-7; no clear D gene. Per the germline V gene, CDR1 is SEHNR and CDR2 is FQNEAQ (reference sequence). This CDR3 comprises 14 residues. The V and J ends lost 5 bases and 2 bases respectively, with 13 bases between them. Complete variable domain (other parts from reference TRBV7-9 and TRBJ2-7): DTGVSQNPRHKITKRGQNVTFRCDPISEHNRLYWYRQTLGQGPEFLTYFQNEAQLEKSRLLSDRFSAERPKGSFSTLEIQRTEQGDSAMYLCASSPDGSPYEQYFGPGTRLTVT.

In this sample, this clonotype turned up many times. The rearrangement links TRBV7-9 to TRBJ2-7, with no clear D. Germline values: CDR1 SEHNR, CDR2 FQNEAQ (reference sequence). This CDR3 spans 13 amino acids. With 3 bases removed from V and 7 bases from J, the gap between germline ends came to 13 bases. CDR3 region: CASSLLGVAEQYF. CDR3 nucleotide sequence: TGTGCCAGCAGCTTGTTAGGCGTCGCTGAGCAGTACTTC.

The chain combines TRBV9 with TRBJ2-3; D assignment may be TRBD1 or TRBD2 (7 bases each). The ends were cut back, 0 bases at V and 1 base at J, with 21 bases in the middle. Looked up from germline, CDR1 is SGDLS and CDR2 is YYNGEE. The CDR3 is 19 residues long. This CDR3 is CASSVEGGTVVFGTDTQYF. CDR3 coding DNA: TGTGCCAGCAGCGTAGAGGGGGGGACAGTGGTTTTTGGCACAGATACGCAGTATTTT.

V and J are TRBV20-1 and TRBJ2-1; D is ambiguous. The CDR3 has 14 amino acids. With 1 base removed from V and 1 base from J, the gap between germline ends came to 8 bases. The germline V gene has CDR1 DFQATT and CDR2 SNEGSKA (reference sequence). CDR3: CSARAAGSYNEQFF. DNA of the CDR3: TGCAGTGCTAGAGCAGCTGGGTCCTACAATGAGCAGTTCTTC.

The CDR3 sequence: CAIRFSDPTSTDTQYF. The CDR3 region has the DNA TGTGCCATCAGATTTAGCGACCCAACTAGCACAGATACGCAGTATTTT. J is TRBJ2-3 and V is TRBV10-3, with D possibly TRBD2 on 5 matching bases. V dropped 6 bases and J dropped 0 bases, with 16 bases sitting between them. Germline assignment: CDR1 ENHRY and CDR2 SYGVKD. This CDR3 region has 16 residues.